These T cell receptor beta chains were read from a single sample in a study of OX40 agonist ivuxolimab in advanced cancers. This table comes from immunoSEQ multiplex PCR, and its TCRdb copy is limited to in-frame clones, with some not included. This table has 30,000 to 40,000 clones, roughly nine tenths appearing once. This sample comprised CD4+ or CD8+ T cells sorted from blood, obtained in a trial of the OX40 agonist ivuxolimab. These receptors originate from an adult with an advanced solid tumor such as melanoma, head and neck, liver or kidney cancer. Both conserved end residues are part of each CDR3. Each record gives: V gene, J gene, CDR3 protein.

TRBV4-1	TRBJ2-5	CASSQDRQYQETQYF
TRBV28	TRBJ1-1	CASSLSGRGYDEAFF
TRBV9	TRBJ2-5	CASSVVPQETQYF
TRBV4-3	TRBJ2-5	CASSQDWTGVRETQYF
TRBV5-4	TRBJ1-2	CASSLVTGVGYTF
TRBV7-3	TRBJ2-3	CASSLMGRPDTQYF
TRBV7-9	TRBJ2-2	CASSPTGAGTGELFF
TRBV7-3	TRBJ2-3	CASSLLGGADTQYF
TRBV15	TRBJ2-7	CATRPGQRYEQYF
TRBV7-8	TRBJ1-2	CASSFFGTDGYTF
TRBV28	TRBJ1-1	CASSPGTNTEAFF
TRBV28	TRBJ1-1	CASNDYTEAFF
TRBV27	TRBJ2-1	CASRGQLDYNEQFF
TRBV4-3	TRBJ2-1	CASSQEVSGVRRTNEQFF
TRBV6-1	TRBJ1-2	CASSDLRTGYGYTF
TRBV6-6	TRBJ2-7	CATLHGSYEQYF
TRBV7-2	TRBJ2-7	CASSLAGGVPYEQYF
TRBV6-4	TRBJ1-4	CASRDRVTNEKLFF
TRBV27	TRBJ2-3	CASSRIAGGPDTQYF
TRBV28	TRBJ1-1	CTSSPLTGTEAEAFF
TRBV7-8	TRBJ2-3	CASSRTSGDLDTQYF
TRBV4-2	TRBJ1-5	CASGGTGSKPQHF
TRBV30	TRBJ1-6	CAWSAIRDRDFIYSPLHF
TRBV6-5	TRBJ2-7	CASSYPGYEQYF
TRBV4-1	TRBJ2-7	CASSHTRDTYEQYF
TRBV27	TRBJ2-7	CASSVLQGRSYEQYF
TRBV5-6	TRBJ2-5	CASSLMTGALETQYF
TRBV4-1	TRBJ2-1	CASSPYLLAGGPSSYNEQFF
TRBV4-3	TRBJ1-5	CASSQNKGSNQPQHF
TRBV5-6	TRBJ2-7	CASSTGTHEEQYF
TRBV6-5	TRBJ2-1	CASSGQANEQFF
TRBV9	TRBJ2-7	CASSVGLAGMHEQYF
TRBV9	TRBJ2-4	CASSPPRDRPDRNIQYF
TRBV10-1	TRBJ2-3	CASSPLAVNTDTQYF
TRBV7-9	TRBJ2-5	CASSFRDRGDETQYF
TRBV2	TRBJ2-3	CASRGSRSTDTQYF
TRBV7-9	TRBJ1-1	CASSPPVGNTEAFF
TRBV9	TRBJ1-6	CASSVGVGNSPLHF
TRBV4-1	TRBJ2-7	CASSPAAGTGDYEQYF
TRBV7-9	TRBJ1-5	CASSLGGRPQHF
TRBV10-3	TRBJ1-5	CAISETGRDNQPQHF